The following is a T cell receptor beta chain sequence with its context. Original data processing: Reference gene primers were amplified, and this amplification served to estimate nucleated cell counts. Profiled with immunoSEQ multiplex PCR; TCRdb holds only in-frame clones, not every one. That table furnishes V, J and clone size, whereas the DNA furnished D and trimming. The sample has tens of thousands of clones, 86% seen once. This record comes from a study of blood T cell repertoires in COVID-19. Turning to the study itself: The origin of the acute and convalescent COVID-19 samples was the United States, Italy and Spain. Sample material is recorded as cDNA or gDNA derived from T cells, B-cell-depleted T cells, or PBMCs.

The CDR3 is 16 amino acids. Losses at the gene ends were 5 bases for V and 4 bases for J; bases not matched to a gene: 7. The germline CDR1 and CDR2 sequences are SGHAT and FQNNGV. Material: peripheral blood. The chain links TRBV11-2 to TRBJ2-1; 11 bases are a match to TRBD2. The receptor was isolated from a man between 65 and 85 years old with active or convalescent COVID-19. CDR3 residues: CASSTTSGRSYNEQFF. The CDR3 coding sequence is TGTGCCAGCAGCACAACTAGCGGGAGATCTTACAATGAGCAGTTCTTC.